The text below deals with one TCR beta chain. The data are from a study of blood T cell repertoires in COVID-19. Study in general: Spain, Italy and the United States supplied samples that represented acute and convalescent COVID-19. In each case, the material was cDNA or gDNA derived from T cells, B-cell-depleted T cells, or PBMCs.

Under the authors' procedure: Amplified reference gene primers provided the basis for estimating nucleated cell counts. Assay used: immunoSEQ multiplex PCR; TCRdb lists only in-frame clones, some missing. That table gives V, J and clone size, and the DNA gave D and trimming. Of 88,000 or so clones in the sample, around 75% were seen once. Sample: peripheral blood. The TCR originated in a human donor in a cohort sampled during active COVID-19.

CDR3 sequence (DNA): TGTGCCAGCAGCACGGGCGGGTTGACCTACAATGAGCAGTTCTTC. Its protein is CASSTGGLTYNEQFF. The chain links TRBV11-2 to TRBJ2-1; TRBD2 might be the D (5 bases). Germline CDR1 reads SGHAT; CDR2 reads FQNNGV. This CDR3 spans 15 amino acids. V lost 5 bases and J 2 bases, leaving 13 bases between the germline ends.